This paragraph covers one TCR beta chain sequence. Antigen unknown. Time point: week 23, last vaccination. With topical imiquimod, each dose of the vaccine consisted of 300 ug of mutant IDH1 20-mer peptide. Germline lookup yields CDR1 SGHNT and CDR2 YYREEE (reference sequence). V lost 5 bases and J 4 bases, leaving 18 bases between the germline ends. There are 15 residues in the CDR3. This sample is part of a study of a mutant IDH1 vaccine in newly diagnosed glioma. Overall study context: There were about 60% males and around 40% females among treated patients, whose mean age was roughly 40 years. Every participant had undergone radiotherapy, temozolomide, or both before, and most underwent both.

The method was immunoSEQ multiplex PCR; TCRdb's version includes in-frame clones alone and lacks a portion of them. The table includes around 55,000 clones, 75% to 85% detected once. The TCR was taken from a man between 35 and 55 years old with glioma. Material: PBMCs, obtained from a glioma patient whose treatment included an IDH1 peptide vaccine. The V gene is TRBV5-4, the J gene TRBJ2-5; tentative D call: TRBD2 (6 bases). The CDR3 reads CASRNRTTGVETQYF. In DNA, the CDR3 is TGTGCCAGCAGGAATCGGACTACAGGAGTAGAGACCCAGTACTTC.